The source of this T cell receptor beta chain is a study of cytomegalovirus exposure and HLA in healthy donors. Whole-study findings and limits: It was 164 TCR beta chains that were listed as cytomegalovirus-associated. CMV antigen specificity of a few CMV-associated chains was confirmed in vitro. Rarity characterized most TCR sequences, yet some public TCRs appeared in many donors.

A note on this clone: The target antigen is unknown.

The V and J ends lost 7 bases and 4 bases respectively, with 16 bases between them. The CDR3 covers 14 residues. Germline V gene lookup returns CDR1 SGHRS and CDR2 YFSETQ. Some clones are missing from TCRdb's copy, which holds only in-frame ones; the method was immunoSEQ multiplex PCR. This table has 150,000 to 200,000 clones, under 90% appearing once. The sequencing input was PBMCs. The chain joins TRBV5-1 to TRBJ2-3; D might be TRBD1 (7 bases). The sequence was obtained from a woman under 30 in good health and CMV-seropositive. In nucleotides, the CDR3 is TGCGCCAGCCGGCGGGCAGGGGGGTCAGATACGCAGTATTTT. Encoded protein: CASRRAGGSDTQYF.